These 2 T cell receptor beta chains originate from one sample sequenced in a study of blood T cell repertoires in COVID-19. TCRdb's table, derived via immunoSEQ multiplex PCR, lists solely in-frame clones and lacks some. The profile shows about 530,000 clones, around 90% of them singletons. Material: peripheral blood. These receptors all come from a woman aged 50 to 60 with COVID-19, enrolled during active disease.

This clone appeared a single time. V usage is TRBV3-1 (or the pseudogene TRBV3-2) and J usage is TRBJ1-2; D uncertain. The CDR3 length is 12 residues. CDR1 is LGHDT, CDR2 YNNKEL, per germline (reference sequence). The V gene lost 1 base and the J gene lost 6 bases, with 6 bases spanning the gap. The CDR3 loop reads CASSQGQDGYTF. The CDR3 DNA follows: TGTGCCAGCAGCCAAGGGCAGGATGGCTACACCTTC.

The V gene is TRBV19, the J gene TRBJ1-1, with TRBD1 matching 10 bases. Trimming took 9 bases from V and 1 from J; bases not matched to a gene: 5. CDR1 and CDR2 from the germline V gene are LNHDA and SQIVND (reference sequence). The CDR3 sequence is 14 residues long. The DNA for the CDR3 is TGTGCCAGCAAGTGGACAGGGGGGAACACTGAAGCTTTCTTT. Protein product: CASKWTGGNTEAFF. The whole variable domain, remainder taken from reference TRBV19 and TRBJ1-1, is DGGITQSPKYLFRKEGQNVTLSCEQNLNHDAMYWYRQDPGQGLRLIYYSQIVNDFQKGDIAEGYSVSREKKESFPLTVTSAQKNPTAFYLCASKWTGGNTEAFFGQGTRLTVV.